The present entry profiles one TCR beta chain with its context. The target antigen is unknown. The PCR contained 60 Vbeta and 13 Jbeta primers. Clones were read by immunoSEQ multiplex PCR, and TCRdb kept only the in-frame ones, dropping some. Here the sample spans some 140,000 clones, 65% to 80% being singletons. This sample was included in a study of cytomegalovirus exposure and HLA in healthy donors. Study-wide findings and caveats: Exclusion as indistinguishable affected some V segments, including TRBV6-2 and TRBV6-3. Per a later analysis, 18,000 or so TCR beta sequences showed association with HLA alleles at 0.05 false discovery rate. Donors were assumed by presence/absence analyses to have roughly uniform sequencing depth. The study recorded about 150 TCR beta chains that were cytomegalovirus-associated.

Trimming stripped 5 bases from V and 4 bases from J, with 17 bases between. CDR3 length: 15 residues. CDR1 is SGHTA, CDR2 FQGTGA, per germline. Material: PBMCs. The chain couples TRBV7-3 to TRBJ1-1; a possible D gene is TRBD1 (5 bases). The TCR was taken from a man aged 35 to 55 in good health and CMV-seropositive. CDR3 bases: TGTGCCAGCAGCCTAAACGGGGGAGGGACCACTGAAGCTTTCTTT. Amino acid sequence: CASSLNGGGTTEAFF.